The sequence of this T cell receptor beta chain was determined in a study of cytotoxic CD8 clonotypes in ibrutinib-treated CLL. Library input was about 1.8 micrograms of DNA from cryopreserved PBMCs. Germline V lookup: CDR1 GTSNPN, CDR2 SVGIG (reference sequence). This CDR3 has 11 amino acids. Trimming took off 3 bases at V and 5 bases at J, with 7 bases between the two ends. Depths of 1 in 200,000 to 1 in 1 million T cells were the sequencing target. Libraries were prepared by immunoSEQ multiplex PCR; TCRdb keeps only in-frame clonotypes and omits some of them. Among 200,000 to 250,000 clones, 60% to 80% were seen once, and the ten largest hold approximately 5.9%.

This TCR derives from a human donor with chronic lymphocytic leukemia. V is TRBV30 and J is TRBJ2-5; D uncertain. The sequenced sample was PBMCs, obtained after 12 months of ibrutinib treatment. This chain's CDR3 is CAWSRRETQYF. The CDR3 bases are TGTGCCTGGAGCAGACGGGAGACCCAGTACTTC.